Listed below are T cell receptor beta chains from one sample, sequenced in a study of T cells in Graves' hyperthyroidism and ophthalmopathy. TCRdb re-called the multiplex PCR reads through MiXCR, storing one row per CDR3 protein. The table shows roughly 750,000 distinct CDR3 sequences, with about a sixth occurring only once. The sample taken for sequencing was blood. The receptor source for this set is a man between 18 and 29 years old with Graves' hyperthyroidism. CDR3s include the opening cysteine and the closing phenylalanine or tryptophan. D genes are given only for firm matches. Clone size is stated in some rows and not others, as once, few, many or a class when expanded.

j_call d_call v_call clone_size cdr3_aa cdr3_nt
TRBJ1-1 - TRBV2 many CASSEGGRTEAFF TGTGCCAGCAGTGAGGGGGGGAGGACTGAAGCTTTCTTT
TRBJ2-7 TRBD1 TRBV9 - CASSDTGDYEQYF TGTGCCAGCAGCGACACAGGGGACTACGAGCAGTACTTC
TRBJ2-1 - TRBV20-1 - CSATKRDGPYNEQFF TGCAGTGCTACCAAGAGGGACGGTCCGTACAATGAGCAGTTCTTC
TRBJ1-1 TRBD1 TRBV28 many CASYRGTNTEAFF TGTGCCAGCTACAGGGGGACGAACACTGAAGCTTTCTTT
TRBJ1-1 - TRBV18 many CASSQSGTRVTEAFF TGTGCCAGCTCCCAATCCGGGACAAGAGTAACTGAAGCTTTCTTT
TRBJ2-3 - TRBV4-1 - CASSHGASPDTQYF TGCGCCAGCAGCCACGGGGCCAGTCCAGATACGCAGTATTTT
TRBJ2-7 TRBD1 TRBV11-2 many CASSPPGQGFYEQYF TGTGCCAGCAGCCCTCCGGGACAGGGGTTCTACGAGCAGTACTTC
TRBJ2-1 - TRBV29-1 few CSVTANYNEQFF TGCAGCGTCACCGCAAATTACAATGAGCAGTTCTTC
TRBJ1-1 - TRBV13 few CASSSLDRFGEAFF TGTGCCAGCAGCTCCCTAGACAGGTTCGGAGAAGCTTTCTTT
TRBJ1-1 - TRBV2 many CASLYEAEAFF TGTGCCAGCTTGTATGAGGCTGAAGCTTTCTTT
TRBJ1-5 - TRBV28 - CASGDQMDNQPQHF TGTGCCAGCGGAGATCAGATGGACAATCAGCCCCAGCATTTT
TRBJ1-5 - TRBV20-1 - CSARDKWHNQPQHF TGCAGTGCTAGAGATAAGTGGCACAATCAGCCCCAGCATTTT
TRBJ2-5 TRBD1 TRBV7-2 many CASSLGDRKETQYF TGTGCCAGCAGCTTAGGGGACAGGAAAGAGACCCAGTACTTC
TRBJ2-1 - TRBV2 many CASSVRGYNEQFF TGTGCCAGCAGTGTGAGGGGTTACAATGAGCAGTTCTTC
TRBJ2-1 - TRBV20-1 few CSARILAPHTYNEQFF TGCAGTGCTAGGATTCTAGCGCCGCATACTTACAATGAGCAGTTCTTC
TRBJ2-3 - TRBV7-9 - CASSPRVPDTQYF TGTGCCAGCAGCCCTAGGGTCCCAGATACGCAGTATTTT
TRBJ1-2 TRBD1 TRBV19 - CARIRDRGPIGYGYTF TGTGCCAGGATCCGGGACAGGGGGCCCATAGGGTATGGCTACACCTTC
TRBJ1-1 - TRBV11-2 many CASSLALGPEAFF TGTGCCAGCAGCTTAGCGCTGGGGCCTGAAGCTTTCTTT
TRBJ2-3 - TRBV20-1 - CSALAGSTDTQYF TGCAGTGCTCTCGCAGGTAGCACAGATACGCAGTATTTT
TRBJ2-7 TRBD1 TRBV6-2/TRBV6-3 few CASSYSAPQGIEQYF TGTGCCAGCAGTTACTCAGCCCCACAGGGGATTGAGCAGTACTTC
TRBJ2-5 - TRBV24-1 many CATSGGRQETQYF TGTGCCACCTCTGGGGGCCGCCAAGAGACCCAGTACTTC
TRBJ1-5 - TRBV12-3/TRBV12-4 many CASSGTGRSQPQHF TGTGCCAGCAGCGGAACAGGGAGAAGTCAGCCCCAGCATTTT
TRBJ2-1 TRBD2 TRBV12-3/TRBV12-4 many CASSAEPGLPYNEQFF TGTGCCAGCAGCGCCGAACCGGGACTACCTTACAATGAGCAGTTCTTC
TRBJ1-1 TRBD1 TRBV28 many CASSTSKGQRTEAFF TGTGCCAGCAGTACCTCAAAGGGACAGCGGACTGAAGCTTTCTTT
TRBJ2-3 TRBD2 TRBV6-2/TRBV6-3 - CASSSAPSGSADTQYF TGTGCCAGCAGTTCTGCTCCTAGCGGGAGTGCAGATACGCAGTATTTT
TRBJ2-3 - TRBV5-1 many CASRGLNTDTQYF TGCGCCAGCAGGGGGCTCAACACAGATACGCAGTATTTT
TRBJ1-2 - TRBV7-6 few CASSLGSGSTYGYTF TGTGCCAGCAGCTTAGGGTCGGGTTCAACCTATGGCTACACCTTC
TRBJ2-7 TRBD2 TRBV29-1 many CSARRLAGTTYEQYF TGCAGCGCTCGACGACTAGCGGGGACAACCTACGAGCAGTACTTC
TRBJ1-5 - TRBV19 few CASADSYSNQPQHF TGTGCCAGCGCAGACAGTTATAGCAATCAGCCCCAGCATTTT
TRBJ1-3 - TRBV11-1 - CAGSRGPTSGNTIYF TGTGCCGGCAGCCGCGGGCCAACCTCTGGAAACACCATATATTTT